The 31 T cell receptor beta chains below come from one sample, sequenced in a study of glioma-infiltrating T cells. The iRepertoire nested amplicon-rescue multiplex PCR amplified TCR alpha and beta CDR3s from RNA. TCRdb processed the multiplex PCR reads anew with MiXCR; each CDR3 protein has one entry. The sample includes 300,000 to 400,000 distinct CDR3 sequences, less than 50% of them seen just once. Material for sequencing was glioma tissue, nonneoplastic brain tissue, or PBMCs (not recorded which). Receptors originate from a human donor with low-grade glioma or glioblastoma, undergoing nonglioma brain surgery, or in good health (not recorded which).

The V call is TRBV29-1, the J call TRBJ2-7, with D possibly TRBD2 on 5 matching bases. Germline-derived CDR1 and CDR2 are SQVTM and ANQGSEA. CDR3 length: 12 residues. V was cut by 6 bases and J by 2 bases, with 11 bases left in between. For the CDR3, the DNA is TGCAGCGTGACTACTCAAACCTACGAGCAGTACTTC. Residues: CSVTTQTYEQYF.

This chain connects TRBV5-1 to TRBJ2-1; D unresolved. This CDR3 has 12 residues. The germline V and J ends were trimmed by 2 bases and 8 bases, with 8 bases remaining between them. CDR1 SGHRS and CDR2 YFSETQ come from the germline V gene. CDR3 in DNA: TGCGCCAGCAGCTTACCAGGTCATGAGCAGTTCTTC. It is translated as CASSLPGHEQFF.

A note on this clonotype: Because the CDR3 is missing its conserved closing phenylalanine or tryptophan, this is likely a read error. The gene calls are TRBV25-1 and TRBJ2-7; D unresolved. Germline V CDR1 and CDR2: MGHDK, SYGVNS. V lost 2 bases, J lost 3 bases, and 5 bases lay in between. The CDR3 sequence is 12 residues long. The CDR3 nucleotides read TGTGCCAGCAGTGAAAGGCTCTACGAGCAGTACTCG. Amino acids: CASSERLYEQYS.

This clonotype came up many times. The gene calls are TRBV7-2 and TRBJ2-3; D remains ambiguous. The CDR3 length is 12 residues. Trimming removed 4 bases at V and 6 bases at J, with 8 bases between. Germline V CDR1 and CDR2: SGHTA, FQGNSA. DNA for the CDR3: TGTGCCAGCAGCTCGACACGGGATACGCAGTATTTT. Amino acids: CASSSTRDTQYF.

The DNA of the CDR3 is TGTGCCACCAGCAGTGCTGGCCCCGGGACTAGCAACTACGAGCAGTACTTC. Protein product: CATSSAGPGTSNYEQYF. The chain uses TRBV15 and TRBJ2-7; TRBD2 aligns across 9 bases. In germline, CDR1 is LNHNV, CDR2 YYDKDF (reference sequence). The CDR3 is 17 residues long. Unmatched junction bases numbered 12, after V lost 3 bases and J lost 3 bases.

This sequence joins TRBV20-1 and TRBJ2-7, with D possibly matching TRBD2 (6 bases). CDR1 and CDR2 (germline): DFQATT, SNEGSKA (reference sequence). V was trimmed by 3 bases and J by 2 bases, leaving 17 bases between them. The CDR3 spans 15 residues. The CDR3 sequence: CSASPGEGGPYEQYF. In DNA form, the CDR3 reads TGCAGTGCTAGCCCGGGTGAGGGAGGCCCCTACGAGCAGTACTTC.

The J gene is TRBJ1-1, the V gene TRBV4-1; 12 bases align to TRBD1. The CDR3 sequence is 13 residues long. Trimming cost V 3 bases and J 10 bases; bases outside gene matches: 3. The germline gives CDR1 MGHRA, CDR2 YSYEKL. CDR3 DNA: TGCGCCAGCAGCCAGGGACAGGGGGCATCAGCTTTCTTT. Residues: CASSQGQGASAFF.

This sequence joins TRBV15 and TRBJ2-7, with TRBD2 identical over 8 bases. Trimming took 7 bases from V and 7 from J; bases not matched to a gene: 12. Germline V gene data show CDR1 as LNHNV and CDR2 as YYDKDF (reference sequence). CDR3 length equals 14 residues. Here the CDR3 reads CATNSGRARNEQYF. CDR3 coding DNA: TGTGCCACCAATTCCGGGAGGGCGCGTAATGAGCAGTACTTC.

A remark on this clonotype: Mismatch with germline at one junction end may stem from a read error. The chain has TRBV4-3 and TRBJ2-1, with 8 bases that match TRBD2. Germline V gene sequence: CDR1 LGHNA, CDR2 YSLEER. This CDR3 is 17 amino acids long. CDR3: CGSSPQSSGIPLGEQFF. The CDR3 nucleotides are TGCGGCAGCAGCCCCCAGAGTAGCGGGATCCCCCTGGGCGAGCAGTTCTTC.

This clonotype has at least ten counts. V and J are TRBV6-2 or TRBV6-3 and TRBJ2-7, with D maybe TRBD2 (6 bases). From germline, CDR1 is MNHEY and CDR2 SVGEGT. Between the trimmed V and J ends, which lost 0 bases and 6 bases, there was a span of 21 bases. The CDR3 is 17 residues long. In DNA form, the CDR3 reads TGTGCCAGCAGTTACTCGTCGGGGAGGACGGGATCAGGCGAGCAGTACTTC. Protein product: CASSYSSGRTGSGEQYF.

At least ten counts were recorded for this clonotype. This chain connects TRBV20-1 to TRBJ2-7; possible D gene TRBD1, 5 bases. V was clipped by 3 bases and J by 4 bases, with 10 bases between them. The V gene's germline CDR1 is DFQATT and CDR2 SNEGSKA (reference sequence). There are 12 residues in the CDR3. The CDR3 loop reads CSASRVLYEQYF. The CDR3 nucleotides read TGCAGTGCTAGCAGGGTTCTGTACGAGCAGTACTTC.

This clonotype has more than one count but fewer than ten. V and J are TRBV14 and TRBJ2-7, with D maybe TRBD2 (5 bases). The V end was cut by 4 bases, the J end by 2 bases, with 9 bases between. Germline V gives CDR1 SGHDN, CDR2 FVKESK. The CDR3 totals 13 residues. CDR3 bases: TGTGCCAGCAGCCGGACTCCAGCCTACGAGCAGTACTTC. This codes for CASSRTPAYEQYF.

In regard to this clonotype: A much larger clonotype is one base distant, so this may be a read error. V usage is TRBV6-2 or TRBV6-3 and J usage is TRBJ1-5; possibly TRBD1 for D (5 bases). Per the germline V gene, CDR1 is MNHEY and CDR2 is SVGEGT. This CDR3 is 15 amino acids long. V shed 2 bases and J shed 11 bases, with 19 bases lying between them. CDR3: CASSYRDGLRASQHF. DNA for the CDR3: TGTGCCAGCAGTTACCGGGACGGCCTACGTGCGTCCCAGCATTTT.

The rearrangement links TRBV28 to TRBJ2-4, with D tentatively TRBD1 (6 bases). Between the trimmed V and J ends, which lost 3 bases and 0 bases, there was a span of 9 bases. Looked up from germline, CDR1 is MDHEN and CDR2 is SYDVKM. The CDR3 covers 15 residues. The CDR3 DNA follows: TGTGCCAGCAGTTTGGACAGCCTAGCCAAAAACATTCAGTACTTC. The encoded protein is CASSLDSLAKNIQYF.

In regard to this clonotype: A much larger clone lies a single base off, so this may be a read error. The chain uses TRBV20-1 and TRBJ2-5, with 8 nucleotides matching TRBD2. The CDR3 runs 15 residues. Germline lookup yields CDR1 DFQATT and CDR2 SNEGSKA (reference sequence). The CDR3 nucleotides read TGCAGTACTAGGGGCCGGGGGGGCGTCCAAGAGACCCAGTACTTC. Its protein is CSTRGRGGVQETQYF.

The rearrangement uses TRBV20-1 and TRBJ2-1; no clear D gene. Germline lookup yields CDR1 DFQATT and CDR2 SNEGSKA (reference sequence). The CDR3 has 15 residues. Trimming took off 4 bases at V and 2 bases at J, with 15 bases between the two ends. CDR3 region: CSAKNDLMTYNEQFF. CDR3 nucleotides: TGCAGTGCTAAAAACGACTTGATGACCTACAATGAGCAGTTCTTC.

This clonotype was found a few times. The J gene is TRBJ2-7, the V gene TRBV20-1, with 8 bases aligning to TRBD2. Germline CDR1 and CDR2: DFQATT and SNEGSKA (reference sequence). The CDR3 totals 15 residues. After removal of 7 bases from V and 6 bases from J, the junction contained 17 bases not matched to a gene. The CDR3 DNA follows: TGCAGTGTCAAATCGGCCAGCGGGAGACTATCCGAGCAGTACTTC. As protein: CSVKSASGRLSEQYF.

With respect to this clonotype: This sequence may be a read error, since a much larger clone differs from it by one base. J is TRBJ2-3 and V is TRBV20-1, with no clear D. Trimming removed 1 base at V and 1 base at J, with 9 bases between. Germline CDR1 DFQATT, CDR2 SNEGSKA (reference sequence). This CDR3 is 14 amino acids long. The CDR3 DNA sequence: TGCAGTGCTAGAGGTCTGGGCGGCACAGATACGCAGTATTTT. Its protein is CSARGLGGTDTQYF.

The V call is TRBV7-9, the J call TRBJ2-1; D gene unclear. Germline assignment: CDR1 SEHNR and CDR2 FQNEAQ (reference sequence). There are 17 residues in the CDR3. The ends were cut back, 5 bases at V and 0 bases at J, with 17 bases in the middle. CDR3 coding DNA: TGTGCCAGCAGCCCACGTCTAAGAGTCAGCTCCTACAATGAGCAGTTCTTC. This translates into CASSPRLRVSSYNEQFF.

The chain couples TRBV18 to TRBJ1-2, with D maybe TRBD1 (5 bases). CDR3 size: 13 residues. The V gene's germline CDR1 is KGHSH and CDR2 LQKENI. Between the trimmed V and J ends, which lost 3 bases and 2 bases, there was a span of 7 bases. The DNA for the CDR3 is TGTGCCAGCTCACCGACAGAGAACTATGGCTACACCTTC. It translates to CASSPTENYGYTF. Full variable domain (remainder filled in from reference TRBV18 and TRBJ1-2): NAGVMQNPRHLVRRRGQEARLRCSPMKGHSHVYWYRQLPEEGLKFMVYLQKENIIDESGMPKERFSAEFPKEGPSILRIQQVVRGDSAAYFCASSPTENYGYTFGSGTRLTVV.

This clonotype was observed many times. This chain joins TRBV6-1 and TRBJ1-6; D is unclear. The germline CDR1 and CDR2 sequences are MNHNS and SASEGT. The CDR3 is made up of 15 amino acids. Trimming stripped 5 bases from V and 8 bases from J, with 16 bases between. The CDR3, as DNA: TGTGCCAGCAGTAATTTTAGGGAATGGGATTCACCCCTCCACTTT. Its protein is CASSNFREWDSPLHF.

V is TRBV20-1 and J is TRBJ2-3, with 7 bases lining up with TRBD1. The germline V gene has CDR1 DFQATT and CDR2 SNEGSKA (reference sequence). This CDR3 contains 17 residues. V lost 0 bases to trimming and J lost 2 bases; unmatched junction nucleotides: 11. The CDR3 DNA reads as TGCAGTGCTAGAGAGAAAGACAGGGCGAGGGCCACAGATACGCAGTATTTT. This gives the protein CSAREKDRARATDTQYF.

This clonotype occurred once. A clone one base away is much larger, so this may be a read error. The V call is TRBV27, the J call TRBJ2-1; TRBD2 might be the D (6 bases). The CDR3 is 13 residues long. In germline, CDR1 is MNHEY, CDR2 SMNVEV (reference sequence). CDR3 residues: CASSPLRENEQSF. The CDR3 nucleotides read TGTGCCAGCAGCCCACTCCGGGAGAATGAGCAGTCCTTC.

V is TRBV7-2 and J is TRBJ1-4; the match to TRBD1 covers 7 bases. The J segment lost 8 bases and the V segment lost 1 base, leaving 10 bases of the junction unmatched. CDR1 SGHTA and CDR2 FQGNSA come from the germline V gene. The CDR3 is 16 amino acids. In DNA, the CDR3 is TGTGCCAGCAGCTTAGGGTTGACAGGGAGGGTCGAAAAACTGTTTTTT. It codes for CASSLGLTGRVEKLFF.

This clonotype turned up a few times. CDR3: CASSHPGRETQYF. The CDR3 bases are TGTGCCAGCAGCCACCCAGGGCGAGAGACCCAGTACTTC. This sequence joins TRBV3-1 and TRBJ2-5; D perhaps matches TRBD1 (5 bases). This CDR3 comprises 13 residues. V lost 3 bases and J 4 bases, leaving 9 bases between the germline ends. CDR1 is LGHDT and CDR2 is YNNKEL in the germline V gene (reference sequence).

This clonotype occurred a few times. In nucleotides, the CDR3 is TGTGCAACGACTAGCGGGAGCGCACCCTCCTACAATGAGCAGTTCTTC. The encoded protein is CATTSGSAPSYNEQFF. The gene calls are TRBV19 and TRBJ2-1; 12 nucleotides align to TRBD2. CDR1 is LNHDA, CDR2 SQIVND, per germline (reference sequence). The CDR3 sequence is 16 residues long. Looking up the rest from reference TRBV19 and TRBJ2-1 gives the full variable domain: DGGITQSPKYLFRKEGQNVTLSCEQNLNHDAMYWYRQDPGQGLRLIYYSQIVNDFQKGDIAEGYSVSREKKESFPLTVTSAQKNPTAFYLCATTSGSAPSYNEQFFGPGTRLTVL.

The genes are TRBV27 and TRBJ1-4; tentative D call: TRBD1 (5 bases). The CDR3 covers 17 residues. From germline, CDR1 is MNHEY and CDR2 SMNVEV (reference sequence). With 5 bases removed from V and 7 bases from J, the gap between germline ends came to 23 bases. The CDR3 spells CASSDRVRGGHLEKLFF. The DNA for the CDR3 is TGTGCCAGCAGTGACAGAGTACGGGGAGGGCATCTTGAAAAACTGTTTTTT. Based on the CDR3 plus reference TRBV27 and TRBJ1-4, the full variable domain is EAQVTQNPRYLITVTGKKLTVTCSQNMNHEYMSWYRQDPGLGLRQIYYSMNVEVTDKGDVPEGYKVSRKEKRNFPLILESPSPNQTSLYFCASSDRVRGGHLEKLFFGSGTQLSVL.

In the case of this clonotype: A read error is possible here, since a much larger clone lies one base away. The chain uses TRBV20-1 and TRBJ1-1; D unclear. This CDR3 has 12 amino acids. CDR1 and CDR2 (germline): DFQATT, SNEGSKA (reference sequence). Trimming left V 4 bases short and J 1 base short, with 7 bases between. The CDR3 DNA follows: TGCAGTGCTATAGGTTGGAACACTGAAGCTTTCTTT. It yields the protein CSAIGWNTEAFF.

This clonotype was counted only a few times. CDR3 DNA: TGTGCCATCGGAGGGGGCAGGGCCGGGGAGACCCAGTACTTC. This sequence encodes CAIGGGRAGETQYF. The V gene is TRBV10-3, the J gene TRBJ2-5; perhaps TRBD1 as D (7 bases). The germline gives CDR1 ENHRY, CDR2 SYGVKD. This CDR3 has 14 amino acids. The V end lost 8 bases, the J end lost 5 bases, and 18 bases lay between the germline ends.

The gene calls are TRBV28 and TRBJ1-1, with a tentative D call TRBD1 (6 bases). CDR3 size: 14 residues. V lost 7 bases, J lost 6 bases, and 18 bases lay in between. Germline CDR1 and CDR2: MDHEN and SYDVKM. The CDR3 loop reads CASKFPGGQAEAFF. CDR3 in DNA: TGTGCCAGCAAATTCCCGGGGGGGCAGGCTGAAGCTTTCTTT.

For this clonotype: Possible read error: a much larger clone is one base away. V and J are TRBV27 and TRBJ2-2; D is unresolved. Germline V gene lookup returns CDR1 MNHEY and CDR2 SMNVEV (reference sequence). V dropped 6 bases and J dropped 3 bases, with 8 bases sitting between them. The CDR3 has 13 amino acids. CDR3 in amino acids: CASRRPYTGELFF. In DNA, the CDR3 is TGTGCCAGCAGGAGACCCTACACCGGGGAGCTGTTTTTT.